Presented here are 31 T cell receptor beta chains from one specimen sequenced in a study of technical replicates of blood from a few donors. Measured with immunoSEQ multiplex PCR; TCRdb has only the in-frame clones, and not every one. There are tens of thousands of clones in the sample; around 94% occur only once, and about 0.25% lies in the top ten. Material: T cells isolated from PBMCs. Source of these receptors: a human donor in good health.

The chain uses TRBV9 and TRBJ1-1, with 7 bases lining up with TRBD1. The V and J ends lost 2 bases and 0 bases, in that order; junction bases with no gene match: 13. CDR1 and CDR2 from the germline V gene are SGDLS and YYNGEE. The CDR3 totals 18 residues. The CDR3 protein is CASSVNAETGWMNTEAFF. CDR3 DNA: TGTGCCAGCAGCGTCAACGCCGAGACAGGGTGGATGAACACTGAAGCTTTCTTT.

This sequence joins TRBV6-1 and TRBJ2-7; 8 nucleotides align to TRBD2. Germline V gene lookup returns CDR1 MNHNS and CDR2 SASEGT. This CDR3 spans 14 amino acids. V gave up 6 bases and J gave up 2 bases; unmatched junction bases: 6. The CDR3 loop reads CASSWRGVTYEQYF. In DNA, the CDR3 is TGTGCCAGCAGCTGGCGGGGGGTAACCTACGAGCAGTACTTC.

The chain links TRBV9 to TRBJ2-7; maybe TRBD2 (6 bases). Between the trimmed V and J ends, which lost 3 bases and 1 base, there was a span of 8 bases. This CDR3 is 13 amino acids long. Germline V gene lookup returns CDR1 SGDLS and CDR2 YYNGEE. Here the CDR3 DNA reads TGTGCCAGCAGCGGGGCGGGGTCCTACGAGCAGTACTTC. Translated: CASSGAGSYEQYF.

The gene calls are TRBV29-1 and TRBJ2-2; 8 bases agree with TRBD1. V lost 0 bases and J lost 0; bases outside the gene matches: 3. The CDR3 sequence is 16 residues long. Germline CDR1 SQVTM, CDR2 ANQGSEA. The CDR3 spells CSVEERTGPNTGELFF. CDR3 in DNA: TGCAGCGTTGAAGAAAGGACAGGGCCGAACACCGGGGAGCTGTTTTTT.

This clone was found once. This chain links TRBV27 with TRBJ2-1; D call uncertain. Germline V gene lookup returns CDR1 MNHEY and CDR2 SMNVEV (reference sequence). The CDR3 contains 14 residues. The V end was cut by 7 bases, the J end by 8 bases, with 18 bases between. The CDR3 DNA sequence: TGTGCCAGCAAAGATGACCTGCAGGCCGATGAGCAGTTCTTC. The encoded protein is CASKDDLQADEQFF.

The chain couples TRBV2 to TRBJ2-1, with D maybe TRBD1 (5 bases). The CDR3 loop spans 14 amino acids. Trimming left V 8 bases short and J 4 bases short, with 15 bases between. In germline, CDR1 is SNHLY, CDR2 FYNNEI. The CDR3 reads CASGRDSTYNEQFF. The DNA for the CDR3 is TGTGCCAGCGGTCGAGACAGCACGTACAATGAGCAGTTCTTC.

The table lists this clone with a few counts. J is TRBJ1-1 and V is TRBV9, with D perhaps TRBD1 (5 bases). CDR1 and CDR2 from the germline V gene are SGDLS and YYNGEE. The CDR3 is made up of 13 amino acids. Trimming removed 0 bases from V and 8 bases from J, with 11 bases in between. The CDR3 protein is CASSVAPTEEAFF. Written as DNA, the CDR3 is TGTGCCAGCAGCGTAGCTCCGACAGAAGAAGCTTTCTTT. The full variable domain, its missing parts supplied by reference TRBV9 and TRBJ1-1, is DSGVTQTPKHLITATGQRVTLRCSPRSGDLSVYWYQQSLDQGLQFLIQYYNGEERAKGNILERFSAQQFPDLHSELNLSSLELGDSALYFCASSVAPTEEAFFGQGTRLTVV.

V gene TRBV7-6 combines with J gene TRBJ1-1, with D maybe TRBD1 (5 bases). Trimming took 5 bases from V and 1 from J, leaving 14 bases between them. CDR1 is SGHVS, CDR2 FNYEAQ, per germline. This CDR3 comprises 15 residues. The CDR3 nucleotides read TGTGCCAGCAGCCCCGGTCGGGGGGGGAACACTGAAGCTTTCTTT. This codes for CASSPGRGGNTEAFF.

The rearrangement uses TRBV6-1 and TRBJ2-1, with D maybe TRBD2 (5 bases). Trimming pared 0 bases from V and 4 bases from J, leaving 13 bases between. Germline values: CDR1 MNHNS, CDR2 SASEGT. The CDR3 sequence is 16 residues long. CDR3 region: CASSEAGERVYNEQFF. The DNA for the CDR3 is TGTGCCAGCAGTGAAGCCGGGGAGAGAGTTTACAATGAGCAGTTCTTC.

The chain is built from TRBV4-1 and TRBJ2-7; tentative D call: TRBD2 (5 bases). In germline, CDR1 is MGHRA, CDR2 YSYEKL. The CDR3 contains 14 residues. V shed 3 bases and J shed 2 bases, with 11 bases lying between them. As DNA, the CDR3 is TGCGCCAGCAGCCATCCCCTAGCTACCTACGAGCAGTACTTC. This codes for CASSHPLATYEQYF.

The chain combines TRBV11-2 with TRBJ2-1, with D possibly TRBD1 on 6 matching bases. Trimming took 1 base from V and 5 from J, leaving 12 bases between them. Looked up from germline, CDR1 is SGHAT and CDR2 is FQNNGV. The CDR3 covers 15 residues. The CDR3 protein is CASSLVTGKDNEQFF. Written as DNA, the CDR3 is TGTGCCAGCAGCTTAGTTACAGGGAAGGACAATGAGCAGTTCTTC.

This chain joins TRBV1 and TRBJ2-7; TRBD1 is the table's D call and was not checked against the DNA. TRBV1 has pseudogene status. The CDR3 has 13 residues. Here the CDR3 reads CTSSPQGPYEQYF. The CDR3 region has the DNA TGCACCAGCAGCCCCCAGGGCCCCTACGAGCAGTACTTC.

This sequence joins TRBV9 and TRBJ2-5, with 8 bases identical to TRBD1. Losses at the gene ends were 4 bases for V and 4 bases for J; bases not matched to a gene: 9. Germline-derived CDR1 and CDR2 are SGDLS and YYNGEE. This CDR3 has 15 amino acids. This chain's CDR3 is CASSSRTGRVETQYF. DNA for the CDR3: TGTGCCAGCAGCTCCCGGACAGGGCGAGTAGAGACCCAGTACTTC.

This rearrangement joins TRBV7-9 to TRBJ2-6; 8 bases are a match to TRBD1. Germline V gene lookup returns CDR1 SEHNR and CDR2 FQNEAQ (reference sequence). Unmatched junction bases numbered 13, after V lost 5 bases and J lost 4 bases. The CDR3 runs to 18 residues. CDR3 bases: TGTGCCAGCAGCCCCGCCGGGACAGGTACCTCCGGGGCCAACGTCCTGACTTTC. Residues: CASSPAGTGTSGANVLTF.

This clone was found once. This sample includes further DNA sequences coding for the same CDR3. This chain links TRBV5-1 with TRBJ1-1; TRBD1 is a possible D gene (6 bases). CDR3 length equals 13 residues. Germline loops: CDR1 SGHRS, CDR2 YFSETQ. With 2 bases removed from V and 1 base from J, the gap between germline ends came to 6 bases. Here the CDR3 DNA reads TGCGCCAGCAGCTTACAGGGGAACACTGAAGCTTTCTTT. Protein product: CASSLQGNTEAFF. Full variable domain (outside the CDR3, taken from reference TRBV5-1 and TRBJ1-1): KAGVTQTPRYLIKTRGQQVTLSCSPISGHRSVSWYQQTPGQGLQFLFEYFSETQRNKGNFPGRFSGRQFSNSRSEMNVSTLELGDSALYLCASSLQGNTEAFFGQGTRLTVV.

The chain has TRBV29-1 and TRBJ2-3; 9 nucleotides line up with TRBD1. Germline CDR1 SQVTM, CDR2 ANQGSEA. V was clipped by 6 bases and J by 4 bases; unmatched bases: 8. The CDR3 is 14 amino acids. CDR3 protein: CSVHTGQGPDTQYF. CDR3 nucleotides: TGCAGCGTCCATACCGGACAGGGGCCAGATACGCAGTATTTT.

CDR3 DNA: TGTGCCAGCTCACCGACAGGGGTGGTAAATGGCTACACCTTC. Protein: CASSPTGVVNGYTF. The V gene is TRBV18, the J gene TRBJ1-2, with 8 bases lining up with TRBD1. The CDR3 has 14 amino acids. Germline CDR1 KGHSH, CDR2 LQKENI. The junction had 6 bases not matched to a gene; V was cut back by 3 bases and J by 6 bases.

The chain employs TRBV14 and TRBJ2-4; 8 bases match TRBD1. Germline loops: CDR1 SGHDN, CDR2 FVKESK. V gave up 1 base and J gave up 5 bases; unmatched junction bases: 7. CDR3 size: 16 residues. In DNA, the CDR3 is TGTGCCAGCAGCCAAGGAGTATCGGGACAGGAAAACATTCAGTACTTC. The encoded protein is CASSQGVSGQENIQYF.

The chain is built from TRBV5-1 and TRBJ2-3; perhaps TRBD2 as D (6 bases). CDR3 size: 15 residues. The V gene lost 3 bases and the J gene lost 0 bases, with 11 bases spanning the gap. Germline V gene lookup returns CDR1 SGHRS and CDR2 YFSETQ. Here the CDR3 DNA reads TGCGCCAGCAGCTGGGGGGATTCTAGCACAGATACGCAGTATTTT. Translated, it gives CASSWGDSSTDTQYF.

This clone was counted a few times. The chain uses TRBV18 and TRBJ1-2; TRBD1 is a possible D gene (6 bases). The V gene's germline CDR1 is KGHSH and CDR2 LQKENI. CDR3 size: 17 residues. Trimming removed 0 bases from V and 4 bases from J, with 18 bases in between. In DNA, the CDR3 is TGTGCCAGCTCACCACCGAGGGGGACGGAGTCAACCTATGGCTACACCTTC. This sequence encodes CASSPPRGTESTYGYTF.

This clone was detected only once. Other DNA sequences from this sample encode an identical CDR3 as well. V usage is TRBV7-9 and J usage is TRBJ1-2, with a tentative D call TRBD1 (5 bases). The ends were cut back, 5 bases at V and 4 bases at J, with 14 bases in the middle. This CDR3 is built from 14 residues. Per the germline V gene, CDR1 is SEHNR and CDR2 is FQNEAQ (reference sequence). CDR3 amino acids: CASSLADRTYGYTF. The CDR3 DNA reads as TGTGCCAGCAGCCTCGCAGACAGAACCTATGGCTACACCTTC. Full variable domain (missing parts from reference TRBV7-9 and TRBJ1-2): DTGVSQNPRHKITKRGQNVTFRCDPISEHNRLYWYRQTLGQGPEFLTYFQNEAQLEKSRLLSDRFSAERPKGSFSTLEIQRTEQGDSAMYLCASSLADRTYGYTFGSGTRLTVV.

V usage is TRBV6-6 and J usage is TRBJ1-5, with D possibly matching TRBD1 (5 bases). V lost 6 bases and J 4 bases, leaving 10 bases between the germline ends. The germline V gene has CDR1 MNHNY and CDR2 SVGAGI (reference sequence). The CDR3 covers 13 residues. Here the CDR3 reads CASRPPGNQPQHF. The CDR3 DNA reads as TGTGCCAGCAGACCCCCAGGGAATCAGCCCCAGCATTTT.

The rearrangement uses TRBV12-5 and TRBJ1-1, with 7 bases that match TRBD1. CDR3 size: 15 residues. The V gene end was trimmed by 0 bases and the J gene end by 5 bases; junction bases not matched to a gene: 6. Germline CDR1 reads LGHNT; CDR2 reads FRNRAP. The CDR3 sequence is CASGLVLGRGTEAFF. Here the CDR3 DNA reads TGTGCTAGTGGTTTGGTACTAGGCAGGGGGACTGAAGCTTTCTTT.

The V and J genes are TRBV6-6 and TRBJ2-1; TRBD1 matches at 7 bases. Losses at the gene ends were 4 bases for V and 5 bases for J; bases not matched to a gene: 2. CDR3 length: 13 amino acids. CDR1 and CDR2 (germline): MNHNY, SVGAGI (reference sequence). The chain's CDR3 is CASSFDRDNEQFF. CDR3 sequence (DNA): TGTGCCAGCAGTTTCGACAGGGACAATGAGCAGTTCTTC.

This chain uses TRBV30 with TRBJ2-5; a weak D match, TRBD1 (7 bases). Looked up from germline, CDR1 is GTSNPN and CDR2 is SVGIG (reference sequence). Trimming took off 0 bases at V and 4 bases at J, with 15 bases between the two ends. The CDR3 sequence is 15 residues long. Written as DNA, the CDR3 is TGTGCCTGGAGTGTCGGAGGGGGCGGCGGAGAGACCCAGTACTTC. Translated, it gives CAWSVGGGGGETQYF. Drawing the rest from reference TRBV30 and TRBJ2-5, the complete variable domain is SQTIHQWPATLVQPVGSPLSLECTVEGTSNPNLYWYRQAAGRGLQLLFYSVGIGQISSEVPQNLSASRPQDRQFILSSKKLLLSDSGFYLCAWSVGGGGGETQYFGPGTRLLVL.

This clone has just one count. The chain combines TRBV4-1 with TRBJ2-1; 11 positions agree with TRBD1. The CDR3 totals 13 residues. In germline, CDR1 is MGHRA, CDR2 YSYEKL. With V trimmed by 3 bases and J by 15 bases, 7 bases remained unmatched. The DNA of the CDR3 is TGCGCCAGCAGCCATCCTGTGGACAGGGGGCTGTTCTTC. Amino acids: CASSHPVDRGLFF.

This chain connects TRBV6-5 to TRBJ2-2, with D maybe TRBD1 (6 bases). Trimming stripped 0 bases from V and 5 bases from J, with 10 bases between. The CDR3 is made up of 15 amino acids. CDR1 is MNHEY, CDR2 SVGAGI, per germline. CDR3 DNA sequence: TGTGCCAGCAGTTACTCGTGGGGGCCGACCGGGGAGCTGTTTTTT. Its protein product is CASSYSWGPTGELFF.

This clone was seen more than once but under ten times. V usage is TRBV2 and J usage is TRBJ1-2; tentative D call: TRBD1 (5 bases). The CDR3 is 15 residues long. Germline V gene data show CDR1 as SNHLY and CDR2 as FYNNEI. Trimming left V 1 base short and J 4 bases short, with 13 bases between. CDR3 in amino acids: CASSEGGQGIYGYTF. Written as DNA, the CDR3 is TGTGCCAGCAGTGAAGGAGGTCAGGGAATCTATGGCTACACCTTC.

The J gene is TRBJ2-6, the V gene TRBV28; unclear D gene. CDR1 and CDR2 (germline): MDHEN, SYDVKM. The CDR3 totals 15 residues. V was shortened by 7 bases and J by 0 bases, with 10 bases between the two germline ends. This chain's CDR3 is CASMISLSGANVLTF. The CDR3 nucleotides read TGTGCCAGCATGATTAGCCTCTCTGGGGCCAACGTCCTGACTTTC.

This rearrangement joins TRBV5-5 to TRBJ2-1; 11 nucleotides line up with TRBD1. CDR1 is SGHKS, CDR2 YYEKEE, per germline (reference sequence). CDR3 size: 16 residues. V trimming: 2 bases; J trimming: 10 bases; junction bases outside the gene matches: 11. In nucleotides, the CDR3 is TGTGCCAGCAGCTTCCCCCGCGGACAGGGGGCGAGAGAGCAGTTCTTC. Protein product: CASSFPRGQGAREQFF.

The chain is built from TRBV7-9 and TRBJ2-5; TRBD2 matches at 14 bases. Germline trimming cut 5 bases from V and 3 bases from J; bases unmatched to any gene: 8. The CDR3 is 17 residues long. Germline V lookup: CDR1 SEHNR, CDR2 FQNEAQ (reference sequence). Here the CDR3 DNA reads TGTGCCAGCAGCCCCGGGACTAGCGGGGGCCGGGAAGAGACCCAGTACTTC. Protein: CASSPGTSGGREETQYF. Based on the CDR3 plus reference TRBV7-9 and TRBJ2-5, the full variable domain is DTGVSQNPRHKITKRGQNVTFRCDPISEHNRLYWYRQTLGQGPEFLTYFQNEAQLEKSRLLSDRFSAERPKGSFSTLEIQRTEQGDSAMYLCASSPGTSGGREETQYFGPGTRLLVL.